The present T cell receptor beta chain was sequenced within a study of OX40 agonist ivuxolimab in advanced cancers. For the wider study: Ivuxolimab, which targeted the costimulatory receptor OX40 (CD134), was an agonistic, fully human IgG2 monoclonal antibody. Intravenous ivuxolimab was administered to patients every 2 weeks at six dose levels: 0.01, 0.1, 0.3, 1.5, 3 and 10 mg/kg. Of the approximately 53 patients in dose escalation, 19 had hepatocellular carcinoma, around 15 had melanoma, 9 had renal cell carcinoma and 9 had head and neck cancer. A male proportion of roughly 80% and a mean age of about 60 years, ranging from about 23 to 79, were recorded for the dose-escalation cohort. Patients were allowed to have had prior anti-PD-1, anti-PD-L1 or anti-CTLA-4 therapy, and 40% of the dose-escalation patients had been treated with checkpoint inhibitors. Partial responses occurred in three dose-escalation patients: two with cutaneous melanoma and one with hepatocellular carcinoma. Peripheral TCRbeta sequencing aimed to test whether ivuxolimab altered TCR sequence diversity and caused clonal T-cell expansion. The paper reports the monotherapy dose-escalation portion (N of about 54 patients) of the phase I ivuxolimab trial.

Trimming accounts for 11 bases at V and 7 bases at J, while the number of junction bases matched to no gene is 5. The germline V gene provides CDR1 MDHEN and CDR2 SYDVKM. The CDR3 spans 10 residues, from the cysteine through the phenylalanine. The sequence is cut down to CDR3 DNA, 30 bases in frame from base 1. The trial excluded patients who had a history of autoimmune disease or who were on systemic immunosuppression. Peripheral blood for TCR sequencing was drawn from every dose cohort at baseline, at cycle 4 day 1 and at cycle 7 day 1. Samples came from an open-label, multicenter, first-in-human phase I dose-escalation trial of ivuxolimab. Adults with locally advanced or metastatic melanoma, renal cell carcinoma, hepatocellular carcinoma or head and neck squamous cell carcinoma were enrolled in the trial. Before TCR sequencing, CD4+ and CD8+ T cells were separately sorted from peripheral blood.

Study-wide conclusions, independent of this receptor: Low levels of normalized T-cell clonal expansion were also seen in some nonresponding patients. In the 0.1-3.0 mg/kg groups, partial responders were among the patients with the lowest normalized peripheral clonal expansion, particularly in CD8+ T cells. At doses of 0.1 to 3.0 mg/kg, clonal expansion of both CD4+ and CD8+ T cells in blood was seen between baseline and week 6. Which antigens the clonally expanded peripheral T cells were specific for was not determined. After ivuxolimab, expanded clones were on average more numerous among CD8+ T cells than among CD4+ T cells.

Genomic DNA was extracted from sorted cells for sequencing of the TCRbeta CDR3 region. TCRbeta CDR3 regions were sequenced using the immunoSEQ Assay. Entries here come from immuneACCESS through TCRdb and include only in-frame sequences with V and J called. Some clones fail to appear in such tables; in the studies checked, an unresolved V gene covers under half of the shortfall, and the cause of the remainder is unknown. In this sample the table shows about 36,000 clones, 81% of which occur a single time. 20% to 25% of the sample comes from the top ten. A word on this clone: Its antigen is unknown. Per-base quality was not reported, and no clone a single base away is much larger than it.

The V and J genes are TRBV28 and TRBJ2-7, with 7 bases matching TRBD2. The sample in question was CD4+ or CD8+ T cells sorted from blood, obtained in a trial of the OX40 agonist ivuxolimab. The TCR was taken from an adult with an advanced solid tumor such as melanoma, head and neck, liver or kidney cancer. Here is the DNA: TGTGCCCGAACAGCGGGAGAGCAGTACTTC. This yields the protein CARTAGEQYF.